These 16 T cell receptor beta chains were all obtained from the same sample, sequenced in a study of PD-L1 blockade in urothelial cancer. Generated by immunoSEQ multiplex PCR, the TCRdb table keeps only in-frame clones and is missing some. The sample carries some 39,000 clones, about 88% recorded once. Time point described: peripheral blood 6 weeks after treatment start. The sequencing used PBMCs, collected around atezolizumab (anti-PD-L1) treatment. These receptors all come from a man aged 65 to 85 with urothelial cancer.

The chain has TRBV19 and TRBJ2-1, with TRBD2 as a possible D gene (5 bases). The V gene lost 6 bases and the J gene lost 6 bases, with 21 bases spanning the gap. The CDR3 length is 16 residues. Germline V lookup: CDR1 LNHDA, CDR2 SQIVND (reference sequence). The CDR3 protein is CASSLSILGRLNEQFF. The CDR3 coding sequence is TGTGCCAGTAGCCTTTCTATACTAGGTCGCCTCAATGAGCAGTTCTTC. Full variable domain (missing parts from reference TRBV19 and TRBJ2-1): DGGITQSPKYLFRKEGQNVTLSCEQNLNHDAMYWYRQDPGQGLRLIYYSQIVNDFQKGDIAEGYSVSREKKESFPLTVTSAQKNPTAFYLCASSLSILGRLNEQFFGPGTRLTVL.

The chain links TRBV7-2 to TRBJ1-5; D remains unclear. Germline assignment: CDR1 SGHTA and CDR2 FQGNSA. CDR3 length: 17 residues. V lost 2 bases to trimming and J lost 0 bases, with 14 bases between them. The CDR3 protein is CASSLSPRKYSNQPQHF. DNA of the CDR3: TGTGCCAGCAGCTTAAGCCCCCGAAAATATAGCAATCAGCCCCAGCATTTT.

V usage is TRBV2 and J usage is TRBJ2-1; TRBD2 aligns across 7 bases. From germline, CDR1 is SNHLY and CDR2 FYNNEI. V lost 3 bases and J lost 7; bases outside the gene matches: 9. The CDR3 has 15 residues. CDR3 sequence (DNA): TGTGCCAGCAGTGAGTTGGGGGAGGGCACGAATGAGCAGTTCTTC. Its translation is CASSELGEGTNEQFF.

This rearrangement joins TRBV5-5 to TRBJ2-7, with D tentatively TRBD2 (5 bases). This CDR3 has 14 amino acids. Germline assignment: CDR1 SGHKS and CDR2 YYEKEE (reference sequence). V was cut by 3 bases and J by 2 bases, with 12 bases left in between. The CDR3 spells CASSWVEGTYEQYF. The DNA for the CDR3 is TGTGCCAGCAGCTGGGTCGAGGGAACCTACGAGCAGTACTTC.

V is TRBV7-6 and J is TRBJ1-5; D is unclear. Germline CDR1 is SGHVS and CDR2 is FNYEAQ. The V end lost 4 bases, the J end lost 4 bases, and 14 bases lay between the germline ends. The CDR3 covers 15 residues. CDR3: CASSYSSGGNQPQHF. DNA of the CDR3: TGTGCCAGCAGCTACAGCAGTGGTGGAAATCAGCCCCAGCATTTT.

This clone was detected only a few times. J is TRBJ2-1 and V is TRBV14; 8 bases agree with TRBD1. The CDR3 is 14 residues long. After removal of 4 bases from V and 9 bases from J, the junction contained 8 bases not matched to a gene. Germline V lookup: CDR1 SGHDN, CDR2 FVKESK. CDR3 loop: CASSLGTGIGEQFF. CDR3 nucleotide sequence: TGTGCCAGCAGCCTCGGGACAGGTATAGGTGAGCAGTTCTTC.

The chain links TRBV16 to TRBJ2-1, with 9 nucleotides matching TRBD2. Germline assignment: CDR1 KGHSY and CDR2 FQNENV. V lost 4 bases to trimming and J lost 8 bases; unmatched junction nucleotides: 12. The CDR3 runs 16 residues. This CDR3 reads CASSPPQLAGFHEQFF. The CDR3 DNA reads as TGTGCCAGCAGCCCCCCACAGCTAGCGGGGTTCCATGAGCAGTTCTTC.

The chain has TRBV4-1 and TRBJ2-7; 7 positions agree with TRBD1. The CDR3 length is 15 residues. CDR1 and CDR2 from the germline V gene are MGHRA and YSYEKL. Losses at the gene ends were 1 base for V and 0 bases for J; bases not matched to a gene: 3. The CDR3 bases are TGCGCCAGCAGCCAAGGTAGGGACAGCTCCTACGAGCAGTACTTC. This codes for CASSQGRDSSYEQYF.

This sequence joins TRBV5-1 and TRBJ1-4; 7 bases fit TRBD1. The CDR3 sequence is 14 residues long. The ends lost 4 bases at V and 3 bases at J; junction bases unmatched: 3. CDR1 is SGHRS and CDR2 is YFSETQ in the germline V gene. CDR3 in DNA: TGCGCCAGCAGCACCCAGGGGGCTAATGAAAAACTGTTTTTT. It encodes CASSTQGANEKLFF. The whole variable domain, filled in from reference TRBV5-1 and TRBJ1-4, reads KAGVTQTPRYLIKTRGQQVTLSCSPISGHRSVSWYQQTPGQGLQFLFEYFSETQRNKGNFPGRFSGRQFSNSRSEMNVSTLELGDSALYLCASSTQGANEKLFFGSGTQLSVL.

The CDR3 reads CASSSLGDGYTF. Written as DNA, the CDR3 is TGCGCCAGCAGCTCCCTCGGGGATGGCTACACCTTC. V usage is TRBV5-1 and J usage is TRBJ1-2; D remains unclear. This CDR3 contains 12 residues. Germline assignment: CDR1 SGHRS and CDR2 YFSETQ. V was trimmed by 3 bases and J by 6 bases, leaving 9 bases between them.

The rearrangement uses TRBV27 and TRBJ2-2; TRBD1 is a possible D gene (7 bases). Trimming stripped 6 bases from V and 3 bases from J, with 20 bases between. The germline CDR1 and CDR2 sequences are MNHEY and SMNVEV (reference sequence). The CDR3 contains 17 residues. The DNA for the CDR3 is TGTGCCAGCAGCCCTCCTCGCGGAGGGGGCTACACCGGGGAGCTGTTTTTT. Its translation is CASSPPRGGGYTGELFF.

The rearrangement uses TRBV27 and TRBJ1-1; 10 bases match TRBD1. Trimming took 4 bases from V and 4 from J; bases not matched to a gene: 6. The germline CDR1 and CDR2 sequences are MNHEY and SMNVEV (reference sequence). This CDR3 contains 15 residues. The CDR3 sequence is CASSSGTGVGTEAFF. DNA of the CDR3: TGTGCCAGCAGTTCCGGGACAGGGGTTGGCACTGAAGCTTTCTTT.

In nucleotides, the CDR3 is TGCAGCACCCAGACACCTATGAACACTGAAGCTTTCTTT. This encodes CSTQTPMNTEAFF. The gene calls are TRBV29-1 and TRBJ1-1; no reliable D call. V was clipped by 8 bases and J by 0 bases, with 13 bases between them. This CDR3 has 13 amino acids. Germline V lookup: CDR1 SQVTM, CDR2 ANQGSEA.

The genes are TRBV11-3 and TRBJ1-4; D not certain. Germline V gene sequence: CDR1 SGHNT, CDR2 YENEEA. Trimming took off 2 bases at V and 3 bases at J, with 7 bases between the two ends. This CDR3 is 14 amino acids long. DNA of the CDR3: TGTGCCAGCAGCTTAAACAGATCTAATGAAAAACTGTTTTTT. This gives the protein CASSLNRSNEKLFF. Combining the CDR3 with reference TRBV11-3 and TRBJ1-4 gives the whole variable domain EAGVVQSPRYKIIEKKQPVAFWCNPISGHNTLYWYLQNLGQGPELLIRYENEEAVDDSQLPKDRFSAERLKGVDSTLKIQPAELGDSAVYLCASSLNRSNEKLFFGSGTQLSVL.

Details on this clone: A read error may account for a junction end that differs from germline. The chain carries TRBV7-7 and TRBJ1-5, with D unresolved. Looked up from germline, CDR1 is SSHAT and CDR2 is FNYEAQ (reference sequence). This CDR3 spans 17 amino acids. CDR3 region: CASSPSVNLNSNQPQHF. In DNA, the CDR3 is TGTGCTAGCAGCCCCTCGGTAAACCTTAATAGCAATCAGCCCCAGCATTTT.

This chain uses TRBV29-1 with TRBJ2-1, with 7 bases identical to TRBD2. This CDR3 spans 15 amino acids. Trimming removed 1 base from V and 0 bases from J; junction bases left unmatched: 3. Germline V lookup: CDR1 SQVTM, CDR2 ANQGSEA. The CDR3 sequence: CSVEGLADSYNEQFF. The CDR3 bases are TGCAGCGTTGAAGGCCTAGCGGACTCCTACAATGAGCAGTTCTTC.